The T cell receptor beta chain under discussion was sequenced for a study of T cells in Graves' hyperthyroidism and ophthalmopathy. Study-wide results and limits: Ophthalmopathy was identified by the model a median around 6 months ahead of onset. Most thyroid clonotypes expanded above 0.001 appeared in blood too.

A remark on this clonotype: Its cognate antigen is unknown.

TCR beta CDR3 regions were amplified from RNA transcripts. Carried out on the TCR CDR3, a first-round RT-PCR used the HTBI primer set. TCRdb reprocessed the multiplex PCR reads with MiXCR, giving one entry per CDR3 protein. Here the sample spans 480,000 or so distinct CDR3 sequences, 40% to 50% being singletons. Criteria for exclusion of patients were uncontrolled infection, other autoimmune disease, pregnancy or lactation. Clinical symptoms, serum thyroxine and TRAb, thyroid ultrasound and orbital computed tomography were used for the diagnoses. Between the trimmed V and J ends, which lost 0 bases and 5 bases, there was a span of 7 bases. This CDR3 spans 13 amino acids. Germline loops: CDR1 MGHRA, CDR2 YSYEKL.

V and J are TRBV4-1 and TRBJ1-1; D is ambiguous. The receptor was isolated from an adult woman with Graves' disease, either hyperthyroidism or ophthalmopathy (not recorded which). The sequenced sample consisted of peripheral blood or thyroid tissue (not recorded which). CDR3 nucleotide sequence: TGCGCCAGCAGCCAAGACTTACGGACTGAAGCTTTCTTT. The encoded protein is CASSQDLRTEAFF.